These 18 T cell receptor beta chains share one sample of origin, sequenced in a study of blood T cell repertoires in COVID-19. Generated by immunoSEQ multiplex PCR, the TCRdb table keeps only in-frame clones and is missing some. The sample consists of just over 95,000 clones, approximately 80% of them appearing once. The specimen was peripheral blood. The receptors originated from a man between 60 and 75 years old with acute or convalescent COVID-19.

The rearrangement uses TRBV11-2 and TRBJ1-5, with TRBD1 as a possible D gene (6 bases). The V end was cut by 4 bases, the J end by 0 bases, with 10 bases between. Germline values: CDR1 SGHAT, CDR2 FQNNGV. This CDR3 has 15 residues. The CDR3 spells CASSSVRGSNQPQHF. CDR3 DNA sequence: TGTGCCAGCAGCTCCGTCAGGGGTAGCAATCAGCCCCAGCATTTT.

The CDR3 region is CASSPRDRGFSNQPQHF. Here the CDR3 DNA reads TGTGCCAGCAGTCCCCGGGACAGGGGATTTAGCAATCAGCCCCAGCATTTT. The chain links TRBV6-6 to TRBJ1-5, with TRBD1 identical over 10 bases. Per the germline V gene, CDR1 is MNHNY and CDR2 is SVGAGI (reference sequence). This CDR3 is 17 amino acids long. J lost 0 bases, V lost 5 bases, and 7 bases had no gene match.

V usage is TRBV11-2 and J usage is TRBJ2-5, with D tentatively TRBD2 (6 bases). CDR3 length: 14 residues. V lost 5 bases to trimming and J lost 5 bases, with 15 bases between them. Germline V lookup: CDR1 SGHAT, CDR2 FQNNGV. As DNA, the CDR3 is TGTGCCAGCAGCCCCCGGACTATGACGGAGACCCAGTACTTC. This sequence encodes CASSPRTMTETQYF. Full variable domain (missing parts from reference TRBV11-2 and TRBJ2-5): EAGVAQSPRYKIIEKRQSVAFWCNPISGHATLYWYQQILGQGPKLLIQFQNNGVVDDSQLPKDRFSAERLKGVDSTLKIQPAKLEDSAVYLCASSPRTMTETQYFGPGTRLLVL.

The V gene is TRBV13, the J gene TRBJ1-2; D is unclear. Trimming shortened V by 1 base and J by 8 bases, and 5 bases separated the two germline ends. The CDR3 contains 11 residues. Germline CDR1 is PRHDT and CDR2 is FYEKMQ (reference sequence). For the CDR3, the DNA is TGTGCCAGCAGCTTAGAGCTCGGCTACACCTTC. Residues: CASSLELGYTF.

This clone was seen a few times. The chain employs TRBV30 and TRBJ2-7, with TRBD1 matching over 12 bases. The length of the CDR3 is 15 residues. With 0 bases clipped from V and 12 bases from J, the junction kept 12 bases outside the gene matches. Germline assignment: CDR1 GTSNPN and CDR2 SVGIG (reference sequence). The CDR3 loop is CAWSVTGTGGTQGYF. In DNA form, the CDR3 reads TGTGCCTGGAGTGTTACCGGGACAGGGGGCACCCAGGGGTACTTC.

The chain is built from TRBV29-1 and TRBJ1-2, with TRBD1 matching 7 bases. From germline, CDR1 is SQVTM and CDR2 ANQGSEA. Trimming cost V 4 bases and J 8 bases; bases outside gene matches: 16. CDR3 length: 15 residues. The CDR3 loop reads CSVVSNRGSEKGYTF. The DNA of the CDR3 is TGCAGCGTTGTTTCCAACAGGGGCTCGGAGAAGGGCTACACCTTC.

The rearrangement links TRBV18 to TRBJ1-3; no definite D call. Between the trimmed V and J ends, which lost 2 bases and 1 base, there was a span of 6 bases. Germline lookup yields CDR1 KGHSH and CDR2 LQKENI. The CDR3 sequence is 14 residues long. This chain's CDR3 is CASSPEISGNTIYF. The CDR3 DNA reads TGTGCCAGCTCACCAGAGATATCTGGAAACACCATATATTTT.

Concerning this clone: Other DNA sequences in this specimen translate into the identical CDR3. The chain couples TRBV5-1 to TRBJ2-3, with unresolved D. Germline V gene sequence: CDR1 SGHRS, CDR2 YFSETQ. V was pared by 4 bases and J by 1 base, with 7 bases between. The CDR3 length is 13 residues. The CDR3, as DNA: TGCGCCAGCAGCGTTGCAGGCACAGATACGCAGTATTTT. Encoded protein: CASSVAGTDTQYF.

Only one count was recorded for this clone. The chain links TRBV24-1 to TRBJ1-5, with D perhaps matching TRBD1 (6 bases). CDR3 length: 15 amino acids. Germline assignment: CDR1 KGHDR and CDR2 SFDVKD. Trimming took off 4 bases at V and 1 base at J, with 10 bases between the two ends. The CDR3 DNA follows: TGTGCCACCAGTGAAAGGACAGAGAGCAATCAGCCCCAGCATTTT. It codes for CATSERTESNQPQHF.

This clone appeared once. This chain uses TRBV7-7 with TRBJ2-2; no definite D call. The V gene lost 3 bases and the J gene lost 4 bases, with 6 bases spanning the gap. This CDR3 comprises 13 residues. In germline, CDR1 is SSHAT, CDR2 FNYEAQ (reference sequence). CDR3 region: CASSFRLTGELFF. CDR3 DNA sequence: TGTGCCAGCAGCTTCCGACTCACCGGGGAGCTGTTTTTT. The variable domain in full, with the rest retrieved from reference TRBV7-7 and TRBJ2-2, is GAGVSQSPRYKVTKRGQDVTLRCDPISSHATLYWYQQALGQGPEFLTYFNYEAQPDKSGLPSDRFSAERPEGSISTLTIQRTEQRDSAMYRCASSFRLTGELFFGEGSRLTVL.

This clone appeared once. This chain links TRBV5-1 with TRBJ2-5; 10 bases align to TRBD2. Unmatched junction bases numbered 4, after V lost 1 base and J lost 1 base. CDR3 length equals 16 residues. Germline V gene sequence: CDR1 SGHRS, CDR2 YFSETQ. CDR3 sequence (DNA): TGCGCCAGCAGCTTGATGATAGCGGGGGGCCAAGAGACCCAGTACTTC. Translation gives CASSLMIAGGQETQYF.

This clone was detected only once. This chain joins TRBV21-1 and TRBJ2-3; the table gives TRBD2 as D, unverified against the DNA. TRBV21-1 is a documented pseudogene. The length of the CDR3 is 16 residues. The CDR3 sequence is CASSKERGGRGDTQYF. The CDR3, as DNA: TGTGCCAGCAGCAAAGAGCGGGGCGGGAGAGGAGATACGCAGTATTTT.

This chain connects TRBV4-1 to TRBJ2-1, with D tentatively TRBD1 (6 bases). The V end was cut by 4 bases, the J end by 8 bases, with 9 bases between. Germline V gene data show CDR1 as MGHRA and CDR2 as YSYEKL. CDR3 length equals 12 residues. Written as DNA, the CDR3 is TGCGCCAGCAGCCCCAGGGGCGATGAGCAGTTCTTC. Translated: CASSPRGDEQFF.

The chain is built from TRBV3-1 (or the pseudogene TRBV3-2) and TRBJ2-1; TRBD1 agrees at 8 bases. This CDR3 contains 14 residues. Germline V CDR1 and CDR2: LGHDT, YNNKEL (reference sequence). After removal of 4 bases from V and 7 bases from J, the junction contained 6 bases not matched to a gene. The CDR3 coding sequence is TGTGCCAGCAGCCGACAGGGGTCGCTTAATGAGCAGTTCTTC. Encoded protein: CASSRQGSLNEQFF.

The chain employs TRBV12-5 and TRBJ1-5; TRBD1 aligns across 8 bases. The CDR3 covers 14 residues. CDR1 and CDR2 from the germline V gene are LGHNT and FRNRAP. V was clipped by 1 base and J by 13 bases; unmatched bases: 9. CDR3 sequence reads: CASGLETGAGRQHF. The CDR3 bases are TGTGCTAGTGGTTTGGAGACAGGGGCTGGTAGACAGCATTTT.

The CDR3 here is CASSAPVDLAGGLETQYF. In nucleotides, the CDR3 is TGTGCCAGCAGCGCGCCCGTAGATCTAGCGGGGGGGCTCGAGACCCAGTACTTC. The gene calls are TRBV9 and TRBJ2-5; TRBD2 agrees at 12 bases. The junction had 14 bases not matched to a gene; V was cut back by 3 bases and J by 5 bases. Germline CDR1 reads SGDLS; CDR2 reads YYNGEE. The CDR3 is 18 amino acids.

Here the CDR3 DNA reads TGTGCCAGCAGTTATAACAGGGGAGCAGACGAGCAGTACTTC. Translating it yields CASSYNRGADEQYF. This chain joins TRBV11-3 and TRBJ2-7, with 7 bases that match TRBD1. Looked up from germline, CDR1 is SGHNT and CDR2 is YENEEA. The CDR3 contains 14 residues. Unmatched junction bases numbered 10, after V lost 6 bases and J lost 5 bases.

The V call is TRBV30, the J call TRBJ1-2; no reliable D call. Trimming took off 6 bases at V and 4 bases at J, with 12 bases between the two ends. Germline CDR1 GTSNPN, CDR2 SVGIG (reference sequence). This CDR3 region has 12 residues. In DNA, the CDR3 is TGTGCCTGCTCGGTTTCACCCTATGGCTACACCTTC. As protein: CACSVSPYGYTF. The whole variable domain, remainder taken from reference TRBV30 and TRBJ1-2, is SQTIHQWPATLVQPVGSPLSLECTVEGTSNPNLYWYRQAAGRGLQLLFYSVGIGQISSEVPQNLSASRPQDRQFILSSKKLLLSDSGFYLCACSVSPYGYTFGSGTRLTVV.